The TCR beta chain under discussion was sequenced for a study of T cells in localized non-small cell lung cancer. Study results and caveats: It was uninvolved adjacent lung that showed the highest T cell clonality, exceeding tumor.

The CDR3 runs to 15 residues. Trimming cost V 0 bases and J 4 bases; bases outside gene matches: 7. The germline V gene encodes CDR1 SQVTM and CDR2 ANQGSEA. The protocol was immunoSEQ multiplex PCR, while the TCRdb copy is restricted to in-frame clones and leaves out a portion. The table records just under 30,000 clones, approximately 90% of them present only once. Regarding this clone: Antigen unknown.

Specimen: peripheral blood, collected before any cancer treatment. The sequence was obtained from a woman aged 40-75 years with stage I lung adenocarcinoma. The chain joins TRBV29-1 to TRBJ1-2, with 8 bases matching TRBD1. In nucleotides, the CDR3 is TGCAGCGTTGAAGACCCGGACAGGGAATTCTATGGCTACACCTTC. Protein sequence: CSVEDPDREFYGYTF.